This T cell receptor (beta chain) was documented in a study of cytomegalovirus exposure and HLA in healthy donors. Study details: From HLA-typed donors, an early data release held approximately 85 million unique TCRs. Study-wide findings and caveats: Rare TCR sequences predominated, though certain public TCRs were found in many donors. The authors listed 150 to 200 TCR beta chains as cytomegalovirus-associated.

V shed 7 bases, J shed 6 bases, and the junction held 13 bases outside the gene matches. In germline, CDR1 is MNHNS, CDR2 SASEGT. The CDR3 has 15 amino acids. Both 60 Vbeta primers and 13 Jbeta primers went into the PCR. Only in-frame clones appear in the TCRdb table, and some are missing; sequencing was by immunoSEQ multiplex PCR. This table holds 150,000 to 200,000 clones, 77% found once. On this clone: What it recognizes is unknown.

V gene TRBV6-1 combines with J gene TRBJ2-7, with TRBD1 matching 9 bases. The clonotype comes from a male donor in good health and CMV-seropositive. Sequencing was performed on PBMCs. CDR3 protein: CASTPRRDRVGEQYF. CDR3 sequence (DNA): TGTGCCAGCACCCCGAGGCGGGACAGGGTGGGCGAGCAGTACTTC.